The clone carrying this T cell receptor (beta chain) has only a few counts. No antigen is known for it. Using a J-beta primer mix together with a sample-barcoded 5' primer, a second PCR was run for about 6 to 11 cycles. Each sample yielded at least 2.5 million CDR3-containing paired-end reads. TCRdb reprocessed the 5' RACE reads via MiXCR and lists one record per CDR3 protein. This table has over 1,300,000 distinct CDR3 sequences, around 55% appearing once. This specimen belongs to a study of blood T cells in healthy people across ages. Findings and caveats of the study: Donor CMV infection status was unknown, possibly confounding age-related changes in expanded clonotypes. Per-million-T-cell TCR beta diversity fell roughly linearly with age.

CDR1 MGHDK and CDR2 SYGVNS come from the germline V gene. The CDR3 has 15 residues. V lost 6 bases, J lost 5 bases, and 8 bases stayed unmatched. This TCR derives from a man aged 18 to 35 in good health. This chain uses TRBV25-1 with TRBJ2-7, with 12 bases that match TRBD2. Material: blood. CDR3 amino acids: CASRGSLAGGHEQYF. The CDR3 DNA follows: TGTGCCAGCAGAGGTTCACTAGCGGGAGGCCACGAGCAGTACTTC.